The 17 T cell receptor beta chains in this list originate from one sample, sequenced in a study of T cells in localized non-small cell lung cancer. Profiled with immunoSEQ multiplex PCR; TCRdb holds only in-frame clones, not every one. The table shows about 77,000 clones, with roughly 91% occurring only once. The starting material was peripheral blood, obtained before any cancer treatment. These receptors were taken from a woman between 40 and 69 years old with stage I squamous cell lung carcinoma.

The chain has TRBV19 and TRBJ2-3, with no clear D. From germline, CDR1 is LNHDA and CDR2 SQIVND (reference sequence). The CDR3 has 13 amino acids. Trimming shortened V by 8 bases and J by 5 bases, and 14 bases separated the two germline ends. The CDR3 loop is CASGLGLGDTQYF. CDR3 DNA sequence: TGTGCCAGTGGTCTAGGTTTGGGAGATACGCAGTATTTT.

V gene TRBV7-9 combines with J gene TRBJ1-3; D might be TRBD1 (5 bases). The CDR3 runs to 14 residues. Trimming removed 1 base from V and 7 bases from J, with 11 bases in between. The germline gives CDR1 SEHNR, CDR2 FQNEAQ (reference sequence). The CDR3 sequence: CASSLGSEGNTIYF. DNA of the CDR3: TGTGCCAGCAGCTTAGGCAGTGAGGGGAACACCATATATTTT.

The chain recombines TRBV2 with TRBJ2-1; D remains ambiguous. There are 12 residues in the CDR3. V was trimmed by 5 bases and J by 6 bases, leaving 8 bases between them. Germline CDR1 SNHLY, CDR2 FYNNEI. The DNA for the CDR3 is TGTGCCAGCAGTCTCGTGGGCAATGAGCAGTTCTTC. Residues: CASSLVGNEQFF.

The gene calls are TRBV5-1 and TRBJ1-6; weak D call: TRBD1 (6 bases). There are 15 residues in the CDR3. Germline CDR1 and CDR2: SGHRS and YFSETQ. The V end was cut by 4 bases, the J end by 10 bases, with 18 bases between. CDR3 amino acids: CASSRSTGSQSPLHF. DNA of the CDR3: TGCGCCAGCAGCCGATCCACAGGGTCGCAATCACCCCTCCACTTT.

The chain couples TRBV6-5 to TRBJ2-2, with D possibly being TRBD1 (6 bases). The CDR3 has 14 residues. V was pared by 4 bases and J by 1 base, with 7 bases between. Per germline, CDR1 MNHEY and CDR2 SVGAGI. CDR3 protein: CASSWGQNTGELFF. DNA of the CDR3: TGTGCCAGCAGTTGGGGACAGAACACCGGGGAGCTGTTTTTT.

J is TRBJ2-7 and V is TRBV29-1; 8 positions agree with TRBD1. With V trimmed by 1 base and J by 0 bases, 5 bases remained unmatched. Germline CDR1 SQVTM, CDR2 ANQGSEA. This CDR3 comprises 15 residues. This CDR3 reads CSVEGRTGSSYEQYF. The CDR3 DNA sequence: TGCAGCGTTGAAGGTCGGACAGGGAGCTCCTACGAGCAGTACTTC.

V and J are TRBV2 and TRBJ2-7, with 7 bases aligning to TRBD1. V trimming: 8 bases; J trimming: 3 bases; junction bases outside the gene matches: 1. The CDR3 has 11 residues. Germline assignment: CDR1 SNHLY and CDR2 FYNNEI. CDR3 sequence: CASSGGYEQYF. In nucleotides, the CDR3 is TGTGCCAGCTCAGGGGGCTACGAGCAGTACTTC.

V and J are TRBV4-1 and TRBJ2-5; 8 bases agree with TRBD2. The length of the CDR3 is 14 residues. Germline V CDR1 and CDR2: MGHRA, YSYEKL. J was trimmed by 3 bases and V by 5 bases; bases with no gene match: 5. CDR3 bases: TGCGCCAGCAGCGTCTCGGGACTAGAAGAGACCCAGTACTTC. This gives the protein CASSVSGLEETQYF.

The genes are TRBV7-3 and TRBJ1-1; D gene uncertain. The CDR3 has 13 residues. The germline CDR1 and CDR2 sequences are SGHTA and FQGTGA. The V gene lost 4 bases and the J gene lost 3 bases, with 9 bases spanning the gap. The DNA for the CDR3 is TGTGCCAGCAGCTCCCTCAAGGACACTGAAGCTTTCTTT. Its translation: CASSSLKDTEAFF.

This clone was seen a few times. The chain joins TRBV2 to TRBJ1-5, with 8 positions matching TRBD1. The CDR3 is 15 residues long. Germline lookup yields CDR1 SNHLY and CDR2 FYNNEI. The junction had 10 bases not matched to a gene; V was cut back by 8 bases and J by 4 bases. CDR3 coding DNA: TGTGCCAGCGGCTTCAGGGGGCTAGGGAATCAGCCCCAGCATTTT. Translated, it gives CASGFRGLGNQPQHF.

The V gene is TRBV5-1, the J gene TRBJ2-2; 7 nucleotides line up with TRBD1. V was pared by 4 bases and J by 5 bases, with 8 bases of the junction left unmatched. In germline, CDR1 is SGHRS, CDR2 YFSETQ. The CDR3 spans 15 residues. CDR3 loop: CASSPRDSGTGELFF. CDR3 in DNA: TGCGCCAGCAGCCCCCGGGACAGTGGTACCGGGGAGCTGTTTTTT. Full variable domain (rest looked up from reference TRBV5-1 and TRBJ2-2): KAGVTQTPRYLIKTRGQQVTLSCSPISGHRSVSWYQQTPGQGLQFLFEYFSETQRNKGNFPGRFSGRQFSNSRSEMNVSTLELGDSALYLCASSPRDSGTGELFFGEGSRLTVL.

This clone was seen only once. The chain is built from TRBV4-2 and TRBJ1-3, with D possibly being TRBD1 (5 bases). With 3 bases removed from V and 0 bases from J, the gap between germline ends came to 15 bases. The CDR3 runs 17 residues. Germline V gene data show CDR1 as LGHNA and CDR2 as YNFKEQ. The CDR3 reads CASSHEGAGGSGNTIYF. In DNA form, the CDR3 reads TGTGCCAGCAGCCATGAAGGGGCCGGCGGCTCTGGAAACACCATATATTTT.

The chain couples TRBV10-1 to TRBJ2-2; a weak D match, TRBD1 (6 bases). Germline-derived CDR1 and CDR2 are WNHNN and SYGVQD (reference sequence). This CDR3 contains 12 residues. V was shortened by 7 bases and J by 5 bases, with 8 bases between the two germline ends. The CDR3 DNA reads TGCGCCAGCAAGGGGGTAACCGGGGAGCTGTTTTTT. It translates to CASKGVTGELFF.

V gene TRBV18 combines with J gene TRBJ1-5; D gene unclear. With 3 bases removed from V and 1 base from J, the gap between germline ends came to 4 bases. Germline lookup yields CDR1 KGHSH and CDR2 LQKENI. The CDR3 has 13 amino acids. The CDR3 loop reads CASSPDSNQPQHF. Written as DNA, the CDR3 is TGTGCCAGCTCACCGGACAGCAATCAGCCCCAGCATTTT.

The V and J genes are TRBV19 and TRBJ2-3, with TRBD2 identical over 10 bases. Per germline, CDR1 LNHDA and CDR2 SQIVND (reference sequence). The CDR3 length is 17 residues. V was clipped by 1 base and J by 0 bases; unmatched bases: 4. CDR3 region: CASSIGLAGTSTDTQYF. The CDR3, as DNA: TGTGCCAGTAGTATAGGACTAGCGGGCACTAGCACAGATACGCAGTATTTT.

The chain recombines TRBV4-2 with TRBJ1-5; 11 bases match TRBD1. The trim removed 3 bases at V and 4 bases at J, leaving 2 bases unmatched. CDR1 and CDR2 from the germline V gene are LGHNA and YNFKEQ. CDR3 length equals 15 residues. Here the CDR3 reads CASSQDRGPNQPQHF. The CDR3 DNA is TGTGCCAGCAGCCAGGACAGGGGGCCGAATCAGCCCCAGCATTTT.

This clone was seen once. The V call is TRBV5-1, the J call TRBJ1-2; D is possibly TRBD1 (5 bases). The V gene's germline CDR1 is SGHRS and CDR2 YFSETQ. The CDR3 runs to 18 residues. Trimming left V 0 bases short and J 5 bases short, with 23 bases between. DNA for the CDR3: TGCGCCAGCAGCTTGGTAGGTAGTGTCCAGAGGGGACCATATGGCTACACCTTC. Translated, it gives CASSLVGSVQRGPYGYTF.